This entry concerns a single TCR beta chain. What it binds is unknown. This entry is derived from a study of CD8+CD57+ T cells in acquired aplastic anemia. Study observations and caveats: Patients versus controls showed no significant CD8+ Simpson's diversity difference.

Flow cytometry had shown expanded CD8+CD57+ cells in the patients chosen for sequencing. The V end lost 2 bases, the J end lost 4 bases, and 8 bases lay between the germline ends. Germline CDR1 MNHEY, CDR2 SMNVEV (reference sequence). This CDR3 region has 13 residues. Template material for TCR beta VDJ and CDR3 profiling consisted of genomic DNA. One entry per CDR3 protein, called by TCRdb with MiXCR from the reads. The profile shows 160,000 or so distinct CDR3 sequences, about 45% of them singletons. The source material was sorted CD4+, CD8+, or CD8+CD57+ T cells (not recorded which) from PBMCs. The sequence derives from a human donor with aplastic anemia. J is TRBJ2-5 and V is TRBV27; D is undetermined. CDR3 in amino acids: CASSLIGRETQYF. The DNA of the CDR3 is TGTGCCAGCAGTTTAATCGGACGAGAGACCCAGTACTTC.